The clone carrying this TCR beta chain was counted only a few times. Germline loops: CDR1 SGHVS, CDR2 FNYEAQ. Trimming stripped 4 bases from V and 6 bases from J, with 15 bases between. CDR3 size: 15 residues. This sample is part of a study of T-cell reconstitution after alpha-beta-depleted transplantation in children. Preparation of the TCRbeta library used unique molecular identifiers. Via MiXCR, TCRdb re-called the PCR reads, giving one row per CDR3 protein. This sample yields 300,000 to 350,000 distinct CDR3 sequences, of which roughly 21% are seen a single time; about 10% belongs to the top ten. The rearrangement joins TRBV7-6 to TRBJ2-2; D is perhaps TRBD2 (5 bases). The material was PBMCs, mostly from graft donor cells, obtained 180 days after TCRalphabeta/CD19-depleted stem cell transplant. This clonotype originated in a male patient under 18 who had a stem cell transplant for acute lymphoblastic leukemia, so the T cells may come from the graft donor. Here the CDR3 reads CASSWIRGRAGELFF. As DNA, the CDR3 is TGTGCCAGCAGCTGGATCCGGGGAAGGGCCGGGGAGCTGTTTTTT. Full variable domain (missing parts from reference TRBV7-6 and TRBJ2-2): GAGVSQSPRYKVTKRGQDVALRCDPISGHVSLYWYRQALGQGPEFLTYFNYEAQQDKSGLPNDRFSAERPEGSISTLTIQRTEQRDSAMYRCASSWIRGRAGELFFGEGSRLTVL.